This TCR beta chain was observed in a study of beta chain features in type 1 diabetes. Study-wide context: Investigators examined approximately 100,000,000 sorted cells across all samples. Study-level results: The question left open here concerned HLA type influencing TCRB rearrangement. In comparison with healthy donors, patients had naive, central memory and Treg TCRB repertoires that appeared more similar.

Details on this clone: No antigen is known for it.

Based on CD45RO/CCR7/CD25/CD127/CD95/CD27, CD4+ regulatory, stem cell-like memory, naive and central memory cells were sorted. Reverse transcribing all isolated RNA meant expressed TCRB transcripts were sequenced. The repertoire was sequenced with immunoSEQ multiplex PCR; TCRdb's copy has only in-frame clones and lacks some. Here the sample spans approximately 380,000 clones, approximately 16% being singletons. Germline values: CDR1 SQVTM, CDR2 ANQGSEA. This CDR3 contains 12 residues. The junction had 5 bases not matched to a gene; V was cut back by 7 bases and J by 7 bases. This chain links TRBV29-1 with TRBJ1-3, with TRBD1 identical over 9 bases. Sequencing was performed on naive CD4+ T cells from blood. The sequence was collected from a woman under 30 in good health. CDR3 residues: CSAPGQGNTIYF. CDR3 bases: TGCAGCGCACCCGGACAGGGGAACACCATATATTTT.